This record concerns one TCR beta chain sequence. Its antigen is currently not known. These data originate in a study of T cell clusters in autoimmune cytopenias (dated by TCRdb to between 2018 and 2020). In terms of the full investigation: Among healthy donor controls, the mean age was 56 years, the median age was approximately 64 years, and about 50% of the roughly 40 were female. A median TRB sequencing depth of roughly 47,000 reads per sample was reached, and a median of roughly 2,300 distinct TRB clonotypes per sample was obtained. TRB and IGH repertoires from peripheral blood were sequenced in autoimmune cytopenia patients at active disease and during treatment follow-up, with healthy, CLL and autoimmune hepatitis controls included alongside. The goal of the study was to determine whether autoimmune cytopenia patients have a disease-specific immune repertoire signature that could serve as a blood-based biomarker. Controls were approximately 25 age-matched healthy donors for primary cytopenia and about 14 age-matched CLL patients for secondary cytopenia. The comparison group for autoimmune hepatitis repertoires was about two dozen healthy donors matched for age and sex.

Broader findings and caveats from the paper: Healthy donors had almost three times as many exclusive TRB clusters as active autoimmune hepatitis patients, a finding consistent with an autoimmunity-wide signature. GLIPH suggested that primary autoimmune cytopenia patients lacked physiological T cell clusters: some 55 clusters were exclusive to healthy donors versus about 17 exclusive to patients. TRB repertoire shifts, with less even repertoires in secondary cytopenia and CLL, mostly reflected lymphoma bias rather than autoimmunity. In the comparison of secondary cytopenia with CLL, the cluster-lack signature was not observed, apparently because the dominant lymphoma-associated repertoire masked the signature. The T cell clusters were defined only in silico, and the functional role of the clusters was left to be validated experimentally.

Per sample, approximately 270 ng of peripheral blood genomic DNA, some 40,000 genome equivalents, was used for TRB amplification. TRB rearrangements were amplified by multiplex PCR following a touch-down protocol, with the TRB-A and TRB-B primer pools mixed in one tube. Illumina adapters and sample indices were added to the amplicons through two consecutive PCR reactions using Phusion HS II polymerase. After gel purification with the NucleoSpin Gel and PCR Clean-up kit, the amplicons were quantified by Qubit and checked for quality on an Agilent 2100 Bioanalyzer. Libraries were sequenced on an Illumina MiSeq using 600-cycle, single-indexed, paired-end runs. The paper's processing steps were these. MiXCR version 2.1.12 with the default MiXCR reference library was used to align and assemble TRB reads. A clone was defined by each unique CDR3 nucleotide sequence, and the analysis included only productive sequences with two or more reads. Repertoire diversity was assessed with alpha-parameterized diversity profiles (alpha 0 to 5), including the Shannon (alpha 1) and Simpson (alpha 2) indices, which were computed with an R script. The tcR package was used to compute combinatorial TRB VJ usage, which was then compared between cohorts by principal component analysis with ade4. TCRbeta CDR3s were clustered with GLIPH on cohort pairs matched by age and read depth, and cluster frequencies were compared by Wilcoxon test. TCRdb reanalyzed the reads, keeping one entry per CDR3 protein sequence and omitting DNA. The V and J calls were determined by TCRdb, not by the authors. The sample table holds about 7,000 distinct CDR3 sequences. Approximately 4.6% of the sample belongs to the ten largest clones.

CDR1 and CDR2 are drawn from the germline V gene: LGHNA, YSLEER. Reading from cysteine to phenylalanine, the CDR3 counts 16 amino acids. Only the protein is available. This sample was shared with a second study, whose subject was T cell repertoires in aging, cancer and after chemotherapy. The second study, in turn, reports: Donors spanned six age groups from 30 or younger to 70 or older, with at least three individuals per group. Control TCR repertoires from healthy donors were recorded over several months to years, and clear clonal overlap was observed across re-sampling. In total, the full dataset held about 8.8 million TCR reads. Compared with age-matched healthy donors, untreated patients with hematological or solid cancers had significantly lower TCR diversity and higher clonality in blood. In healthy donors, the decline in TCR diversity with age was mainly due to loss of richness, whereas in cancer patients loss of evenness also played a role. Median generation probability increased over the chemotherapy interval in both cancer cohorts, suggesting repertoire reconstitution through rebound thymic output. The authors noted that the repertoire data do not allow conclusions about immunological memory after chemotherapy. Peripheral blood TCR beta repertoires from healthy donors and cancer patients were profiled to examine immunoaging and T cell reconstitution after chemotherapy. The cohort comprised 218 cancer patients, approximately 91 with hematological and approximately 120 with solid cancers, plus 95 healthy donors as a reference group. MiXCR versions 2.12 and 3.0.5 were used to process TRB sequences. The repertoire metrics were Shannon diversity, evenness, clonality (defined as one minus evenness), and alpha-parameterized diversity profiles covering alpha 0 to 5. The IGoR algorithm was used to calculate generation probabilities of clones in the paired pre- and post-chemotherapy samples.

Material: peripheral blood. The chain is made from TRBV4-3 and TRBJ1-6; TCRdb gives TRBD1 as the D gene, but with no DNA this cannot be confirmed. The sequence was collected from a human donor in good health. The CDR3: CASSQDVHGVNSPLHF.